Each of the 25 T cell receptor beta chains below was sequenced from the same sample in a study of T-cell reconstitution after alpha-beta-depleted transplantation in children. The TCRbeta library was prepared with unique molecular identifiers. TCRdb analysed the PCR reads with MiXCR anew, one entry per CDR3 protein. The table includes 200,000 to 250,000 distinct CDR3 sequences, about 9.5% detected once. The source material was PBMCs from the stem cell graft donor, sampled from the stem cell graft. These receptors were obtained from a human donor who donated a stem cell graft to a child with acute lymphoblastic leukemia.

This clonotype was seen ten or more times. The V and J genes are TRBV7-7 and TRBJ2-7; TRBD1 agrees at 8 bases. The J segment lost 3 bases and the V segment lost 4 bases, leaving 5 bases of the junction unmatched. Germline V gene sequence: CDR1 SSHAT, CDR2 FNYEAQ (reference sequence). CDR3 length: 14 residues. For the CDR3, the DNA is TGTGCCAGCAGCTCCGGACAGGGCCTCTACGAGCAGTACTTC. This encodes CASSSGQGLYEQYF.

There are a few counts of this clonotype. The CDR3 reads CASSPRLAGGPDTQYF. CDR3 DNA: TGTGCCAGCAGCCCCAGACTAGCGGGGGGTCCAGATACGCAGTATTTT. The rearrangement joins TRBV7-2 to TRBJ2-3; 13 positions match TRBD2. This CDR3 contains 16 residues. J was trimmed by 4 bases and V by 5 bases; bases with no gene match: 6. Germline V gives CDR1 SGHTA, CDR2 FQGNSA. The entire variable domain, with the rest obtained from reference TRBV7-2 and TRBJ2-3, is as follows: GAGVSQSPSNKVTEKGKDVELRCDPISGHTALYWYRQSLGQGLEFLIYFQGNSAPDKSGLPSDRFSAERTGGSVSTLTIQRTQQEDSAVYLCASSPRLAGGPDTQYFGPGTRLTVL.

Here the CDR3 DNA reads TGTGCCAGCAGCGCCTGGGGACATTTGAACACTGAAGCTTTCTTT. It translates to CASSAWGHLNTEAFF. The J gene is TRBJ1-1, the V gene TRBV9; TRBD1 is a possible D gene (6 bases). Trimming took 3 bases from V and 0 from J, leaving 12 bases between them. Germline CDR1 SGDLS, CDR2 YYNGEE. This CDR3 has 15 residues.

This clonotype was recorded many times. V gene TRBV6-5 combines with J gene TRBJ2-5; 7 bases are shared with TRBD2. The CDR3 is 16 residues long. Germline assignment: CDR1 MNHEY and CDR2 SVGAGI. J was trimmed by 2 bases and V by 0 bases; bases with no gene match: 6. The DNA of the CDR3 is TGTGCCAGCAGTTACTCGACTAGCCAGGGACAAGAGACCCAGTACTTC. This encodes CASSYSTSQGQETQYF.

The rearrangement links TRBV3-1 to TRBJ1-1; D is perhaps TRBD1 (6 bases). Germline lookup yields CDR1 LGHDT and CDR2 YNNKEL (reference sequence). The CDR3 has 13 residues. V was clipped by 3 bases and J by 3 bases, with 8 bases between them. In DNA, the CDR3 is TGTGCCAGCAGCCAGGGGACACACACTGAAGCTTTCTTT. This sequence encodes CASSQGTHTEAFF. The variable domain in full, with the rest retrieved from reference TRBV3-1 and TRBJ1-1, is DTAVSQTPKYLVTQMGNDKSIKCEQNLGHDTMYWYKQDSKKFLKIMFSYNNKELIINETVPNRFSPKSPDKAHLNLHINSLELGDSAVYFCASSQGTHTEAFFGQGTRLTVV.

This clonotype was seen a few times. This chain uses TRBV5-5 with TRBJ1-2, with D maybe TRBD1 (5 bases). Trimming removed 2 bases at V and 1 base at J, with 9 bases between. The CDR3 sequence is 14 residues long. The V gene's germline CDR1 is SGHKS and CDR2 YYEKEE (reference sequence). The CDR3 sequence is CASSLAGNNYGYTF. The DNA for the CDR3 is TGTGCCAGCAGCTTAGCAGGGAATAACTATGGCTACACCTTC.

This clonotype was seen only a few times. The chain couples TRBV12-5 to TRBJ2-7, with 7 bases identical to TRBD1. With V trimmed by 9 bases and J by 10 bases, 6 bases remained unmatched. Germline lookup yields CDR1 LGHNT and CDR2 FRNRAP. CDR3 length: 10 residues. The CDR3 coding sequence is TGTGCTAGCCAAGACAGGGCTCAGTACTTC. This sequence encodes CASQDRAQYF.

This clonotype was found a few times. This sequence joins TRBV7-9 and TRBJ2-7, with 8 bases that match TRBD1. This CDR3 has 15 amino acids. V lost 5 bases, J lost 3 bases, and 9 bases stayed unmatched. Germline CDR1 SEHNR, CDR2 FQNEAQ (reference sequence). This CDR3 is CASSLTGGQLYEQYF. The CDR3 DNA follows: TGTGCCAGCAGCCTAACAGGGGGGCAGCTCTACGAGCAGTACTTC.

There are a few counts of this clonotype. The chain combines TRBV27 with TRBJ1-2; 7 positions match TRBD1. CDR3 length: 16 amino acids. V lost 3 bases and J lost 4; bases outside the gene matches: 11. Germline assignment: CDR1 MNHEY and CDR2 SMNVEV (reference sequence). The CDR3 region is CASSFTPRGQIYGYTF. Written as DNA, the CDR3 is TGTGCCAGCAGTTTCACCCCCAGGGGACAGATCTATGGCTACACCTTC.

This clonotype was counted at least ten times. J is TRBJ2-3 and V is TRBV4-2; D possibly corresponds to TRBD2 (5 bases). CDR1 and CDR2 (germline): LGHNA, YNFKEQ. The CDR3 runs to 15 residues. V was trimmed by 0 bases and J by 7 bases, leaving 14 bases between them. In DNA form, the CDR3 reads TGTGCCAGCAGCCAAGAGTGGGAGTCCGGTCATACGCAGTATTTT. As protein: CASSQEWESGHTQYF.

The chain employs TRBV7-8 and TRBJ2-5, with D possibly being TRBD1 or TRBD2 (5 bases each). The CDR3 spans 16 residues. Germline assignment: CDR1 SGHVS and CDR2 FQNEAQ. V was pared by 5 bases and J by 1 base, with 17 bases between. The CDR3 bases are TGTGCCAGCAGCCGTGGGGACCGTGAATTCCAAGAGACCCAGTACTTC. Translation: CASSRGDREFQETQYF.

Concerning this clonotype itself: The junction does not match germline at one end; this may be a read error. The chain is built from TRBV28 and TRBJ2-4; tentatively, D is TRBD2 (6 bases). Germline loops: CDR1 MDHEN, CDR2 SYDVKM. The CDR3 sequence is 12 residues long. CDR3: CASSLAAGSQHF. CDR3 DNA: TGTGCCAGCAGTTTAGCGGCGGGATCCCAGCACTTC. The full variable domain, completed using reference TRBV28 and TRBJ2-4, is DVKVTQSSRYLVKRTGEKVFLECVQDMDHENMFWYRQDPGLGLRLIYFSYDVKMKEKGDIPEGYSVSREKKERFSLILESASTNQTSMYLCASSLAAGSQHFGAGTRLSVL.

The J gene is TRBJ2-5, the V gene TRBV7-9, with D uncertain. Germline CDR1 and CDR2: SEHNR and FQNEAQ (reference sequence). CDR3 length: 14 amino acids. Trimming stripped 4 bases from V and 4 bases from J, with 13 bases between. CDR3 residues: CASSSEAVGETQYF. Here the CDR3 DNA reads TGTGCCAGCAGCTCCGAAGCAGTAGGAGAGACCCAGTACTTC.

At least ten counts were recorded for this clonotype. Here the CDR3 reads CASSPPGQGTDEQYF. The CDR3 DNA sequence: TGTGCCAGCAGCCCGCCGGGACAGGGTACTGACGAGCAGTACTTC. V gene TRBV4-2 combines with J gene TRBJ2-7; the match to TRBD1 covers 9 bases. This CDR3 is 15 amino acids long. The J segment lost 5 bases and the V segment lost 4 bases, leaving 9 bases of the junction unmatched. Germline CDR1 LGHNA, CDR2 YNFKEQ.

The chain has TRBV7-2 and TRBJ1-2; 9 bases fit TRBD1. Germline assignment: CDR1 SGHTA and CDR2 FQGNSA. Unmatched junction bases numbered 4, after V lost 5 bases and J lost 6 bases. The CDR3 has 13 amino acids. The CDR3 nucleotides are TGTGCCAGCAGCGGGACAGGGCTCCATGGCTACACCTTC. It encodes CASSGTGLHGYTF.

V and J are TRBV12-3 or TRBV12-4 and TRBJ1-1; D not resolved. The V and J ends lost 8 bases and 3 bases respectively, with 7 bases between them. The CDR3 extends over 11 amino acids. The CDR3 bases are TGTGCCAGCCAGGAGGACACTGAAGCTTTCTTT. Protein sequence: CASQEDTEAFF.

The V gene is TRBV7-2, the J gene TRBJ1-2; tentative D call: TRBD1 (5 bases). The CDR3 length is 16 residues. Germline V gene sequence: CDR1 SGHTA, CDR2 FQGNSA. Trimming pared 7 bases from V and 1 base from J, leaving 19 bases between. DNA of the CDR3: TGTGCCAGCAACCATCGTGGGGCGGCAGATAACTATGGCTACACCTTC. Translating it yields CASNHRGAADNYGYTF.

Ten or more counts support this clonotype. This chain uses TRBV7-9 with TRBJ2-1; a weak D match, TRBD2 (6 bases). The CDR3 sequence is 14 residues long. Germline V gene lookup returns CDR1 SEHNR and CDR2 FQNEAQ (reference sequence). The V end lost 5 bases, the J end lost 5 bases, and 13 bases lay between the germline ends. CDR3 DNA sequence: TGTGCCAGCAGCGATACGGGAGTAGACAATGAGCAGTTCTTC. Protein product: CASSDTGVDNEQFF.

V gene TRBV2 combines with J gene TRBJ1-1; no definite D call. V was cut by 9 bases and J by 1 base, with 15 bases left in between. This CDR3 contains 14 residues. Germline assignment: CDR1 SNHLY and CDR2 FYNNEI. The CDR3 here is CARSGSRGNTEAFF. CDR3 DNA: TGTGCCAGGTCGGGATCCCGAGGGAACACTGAAGCTTTCTTT.

This clonotype ranks as medium-sized (0.01 to 0.1%). J is TRBJ2-7 and V is TRBV7-2; no definite D call. This CDR3 comprises 18 residues. The germline V gene encodes CDR1 SGHTA and CDR2 FQGNSA. V lost 2 bases to trimming and J lost 0 bases, with 20 bases between them. CDR3 sequence reads: CASSLWHSLGSASYEQYF. Here the CDR3 DNA reads TGTGCCAGCAGCTTATGGCACAGTCTTGGTTCCGCCTCCTACGAGCAGTACTTC.

This clonotype was observed a handful of times. The V call is TRBV5-1, the J call TRBJ1-4; D remains unclear. The CDR3 has 15 amino acids. V shed 0 bases and J shed 0 bases, with 6 bases lying between them. Per germline, CDR1 SGHRS and CDR2 YFSETQ. CDR3 bases: TGCGCCAGCAGCTTGGGGAGATCAACTAATGAAAAACTGTTTTTT. Its protein is CASSLGRSTNEKLFF.

A remark on this clonotype: A read error may explain this, as a much larger clone is one base away. Here the CDR3 omits its conserved ending phenylalanine or tryptophan, so a read error is the likely source. This chain links TRBV4-3 with TRBJ1-5; D gene uncertain. The germline CDR1 and CDR2 sequences are LGHNA and YSLEER. This CDR3 region has 14 residues. V was pared by 2 bases and J by 4 bases, with 9 bases between. The CDR3 DNA follows: TGCGCCAGCAGCCAAACAACCTATAATCAGCCCCAGCATTAT. Translation: CASSQTTYNQPQHY.

The genes are TRBV12-3 or TRBV12-4 and TRBJ2-7; possible D gene TRBD1, 5 bases. V was cut by 5 bases and J by 4 bases, with 15 bases left in between. This CDR3 spans 14 amino acids. The CDR3 loop is CASSPTERAYEQYF. CDR3 coding DNA: TGTGCCAGCAGTCCGACAGAAAGGGCTTACGAGCAGTACTTC.

This clonotype was counted many times. The V call is TRBV5-1, the J call TRBJ2-1; D uncertain. CDR1 SGHRS and CDR2 YFSETQ come from the germline V gene. This CDR3 contains 15 residues. V was clipped by 3 bases and J by 5 bases, with 15 bases between them. CDR3: CASSWVLGLNNEQFF. The CDR3 DNA reads as TGCGCCAGCAGCTGGGTTCTTGGATTGAACAATGAGCAGTTCTTC.

This clonotype has at least ten counts. The chain uses TRBV7-9 and TRBJ1-5; D might be TRBD1 (6 bases). CDR3 size: 17 residues. CDR1 is SEHNR and CDR2 is FQNEAQ in the germline V gene (reference sequence). Trimming cost V 4 bases and J 5 bases, with 21 bases left between them. The CDR3: CASSSPRGMLVDQPQHF. The CDR3 coding sequence is TGTGCCAGCAGCTCCCCCAGGGGCATGTTGGTGGATCAGCCCCAGCATTTT.